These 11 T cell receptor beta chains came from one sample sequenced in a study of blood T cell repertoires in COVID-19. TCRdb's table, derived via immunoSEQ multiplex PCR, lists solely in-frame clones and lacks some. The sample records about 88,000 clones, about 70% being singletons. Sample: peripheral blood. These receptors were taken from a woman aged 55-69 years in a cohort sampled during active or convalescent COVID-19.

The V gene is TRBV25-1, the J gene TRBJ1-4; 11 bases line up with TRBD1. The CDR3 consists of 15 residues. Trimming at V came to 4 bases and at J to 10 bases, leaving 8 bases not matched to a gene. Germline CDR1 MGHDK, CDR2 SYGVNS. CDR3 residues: CASSAMDRGRGKLFF. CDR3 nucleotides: TGTGCCAGCAGTGCAATGGACAGGGGGCGAGGAAAACTGTTTTTT.

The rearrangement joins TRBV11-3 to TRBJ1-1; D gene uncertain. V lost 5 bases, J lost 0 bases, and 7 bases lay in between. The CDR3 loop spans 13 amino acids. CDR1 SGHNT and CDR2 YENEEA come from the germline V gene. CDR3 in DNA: TGTGCCAGCAGCCTACAGCTGAACACTGAAGCTTTCTTT. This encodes CASSLQLNTEAFF.

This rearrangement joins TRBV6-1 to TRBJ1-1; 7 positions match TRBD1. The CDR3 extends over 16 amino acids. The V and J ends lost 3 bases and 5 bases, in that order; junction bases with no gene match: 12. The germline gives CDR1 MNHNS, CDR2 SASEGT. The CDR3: CASSEPDRRAWTEAFF. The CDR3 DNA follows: TGTGCCAGCAGTGAGCCGGACAGGCGGGCGTGGACTGAAGCTTTCTTT.

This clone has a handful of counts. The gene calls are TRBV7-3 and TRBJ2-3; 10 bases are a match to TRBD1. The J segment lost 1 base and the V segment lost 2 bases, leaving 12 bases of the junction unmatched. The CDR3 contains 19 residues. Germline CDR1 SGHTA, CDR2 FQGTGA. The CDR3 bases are TGTGCCAGCAGCTTAGAGGTTCCTGGACAGGGGGGCCGCACAGATACGCAGTATTTT. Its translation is CASSLEVPGQGGRTDTQYF.

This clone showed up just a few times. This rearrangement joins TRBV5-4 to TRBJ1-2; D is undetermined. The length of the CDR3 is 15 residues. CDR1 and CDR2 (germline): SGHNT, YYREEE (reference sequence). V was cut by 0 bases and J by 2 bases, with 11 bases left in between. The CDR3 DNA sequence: TGTGCCAGCAGCTTGGAGGTCCACAGAAACTATGGCTACACCTTC. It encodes CASSLEVHRNYGYTF.

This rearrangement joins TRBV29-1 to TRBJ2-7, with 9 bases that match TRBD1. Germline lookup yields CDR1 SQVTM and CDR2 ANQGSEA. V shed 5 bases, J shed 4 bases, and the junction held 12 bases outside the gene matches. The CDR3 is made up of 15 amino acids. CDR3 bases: TGCAGCGTTCAGACCCCGGGACAGGGAGGGTACGAGCAGTACTTC. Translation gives CSVQTPGQGGYEQYF.

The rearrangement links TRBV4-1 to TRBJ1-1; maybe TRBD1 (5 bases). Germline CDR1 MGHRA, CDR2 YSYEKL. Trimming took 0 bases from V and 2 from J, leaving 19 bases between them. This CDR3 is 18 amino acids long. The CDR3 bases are TGCGCCAGCAGCCAAGATGTTCTCCCTAGGACAAGCAACACTGAAGCTTTCTTT. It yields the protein CASSQDVLPRTSNTEAFF.

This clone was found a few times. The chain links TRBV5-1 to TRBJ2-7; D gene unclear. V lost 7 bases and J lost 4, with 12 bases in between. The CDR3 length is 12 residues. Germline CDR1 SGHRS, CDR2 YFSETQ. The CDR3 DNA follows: TGCGCCAGCTCACCAGGATTATACGAGCAGTACTTC. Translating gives CASSPGLYEQYF.

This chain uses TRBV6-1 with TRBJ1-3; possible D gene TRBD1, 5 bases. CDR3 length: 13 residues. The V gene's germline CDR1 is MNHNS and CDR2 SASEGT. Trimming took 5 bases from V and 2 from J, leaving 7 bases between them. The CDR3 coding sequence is TGTGCCAGCAGTAAGGGGACTGGAAACACCATATATTTT. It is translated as CASSKGTGNTIYF.

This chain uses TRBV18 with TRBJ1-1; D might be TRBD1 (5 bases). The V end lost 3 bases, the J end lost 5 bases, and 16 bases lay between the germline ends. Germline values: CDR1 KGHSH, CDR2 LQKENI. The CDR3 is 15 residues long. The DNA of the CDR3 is TGTGCCAGCTCACCCTCGGGTGGGGCTTGGACTGAAGCTTTCTTT. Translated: CASSPSGGAWTEAFF.

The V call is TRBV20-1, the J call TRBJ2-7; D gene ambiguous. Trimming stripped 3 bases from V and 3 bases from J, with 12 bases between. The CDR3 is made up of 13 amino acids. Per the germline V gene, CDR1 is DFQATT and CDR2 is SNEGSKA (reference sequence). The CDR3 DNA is TGCAGTGCTAGTTCGGCGGCCAACTACGAGCAGTACTTC. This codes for CSASSAANYEQYF.